The 14 T cell receptor beta chains in this list originate from one sample, sequenced in a study of blood T cells in healthy people across ages. Sample-barcoded 5' priming and a J-beta primer mix drove a second PCR of 7 to 11 cycles. TCRdb re-analysed the 5' RACE reads in MiXCR, keeping a single row per CDR3 protein. The sample has some 550,000 distinct CDR3 sequences, 45% to 55% seen once; the top ten hold around 23%. The sample comprised blood. The source of these receptors is a man aged 80 or over in good health.

The CDR3 is CASSLASGTYNEQFF. The CDR3 nucleotides read TGTGCCAGCAGCTTAGCTAGCGGTACATACAATGAGCAGTTCTTC. The J gene is TRBJ2-1, the V gene TRBV7-2; D is perhaps TRBD2 (6 bases). V lost 0 bases and J lost 4, with 10 bases in between. This CDR3 spans 15 amino acids. Per germline, CDR1 SGHTA and CDR2 FQGNSA.

This clonotype was seen more than once but under ten times. This rearrangement joins TRBV20-1 to TRBJ1-1; 7 positions agree with TRBD1. CDR1 is DFQATT, CDR2 SNEGSKA, per germline (reference sequence). The junction had 7 bases not matched to a gene; V was cut back by 5 bases and J by 10 bases. The CDR3 is 11 amino acids. The CDR3: CSAPRTGRAFF. The CDR3 bases are TGCAGTGCTCCGCGGACAGGACGAGCTTTCTTT.

The chain links TRBV6-2 or TRBV6-3 to TRBJ2-5; D gene unclear. The V gene's germline CDR1 is MNHEY and CDR2 SVGEGT. The length of the CDR3 is 13 residues. The germline V and J ends were trimmed by 1 base and 11 bases, with 14 bases remaining between them. CDR3 bases: TGTGCCAGCAGTTACTATTCGGGCAATGAGCAGTACTTC. Protein: CASSYYSGNEQYF.

The chain employs TRBV29-1 and TRBJ2-5, with 7 bases fitting TRBD2. Trimming at V came to 6 bases and at J to 0 bases, leaving 7 bases not matched to a gene. This CDR3 is 14 amino acids long. Germline V CDR1 and CDR2: SQVTM, ANQGSEA. The CDR3 nucleotides are TGCAGCGTCCCCGTGGGGGGGTACCAAGAGACCCAGTACTTC. It codes for CSVPVGGYQETQYF.

The chain recombines TRBV7-2 with TRBJ2-5; D might be TRBD1 (6 bases). The length of the CDR3 is 14 residues. The germline gives CDR1 SGHTA, CDR2 FQGNSA. Trimming removed 4 bases from V and 7 bases from J, with 16 bases in between. The CDR3 loop is CASSSPGQIRTQYF. CDR3 DNA: TGTGCCAGCAGCTCACCGGGACAAATCAGGACCCAGTACTTC.

This chain uses TRBV20-1 with TRBJ2-1; the match to TRBD2 covers 13 bases. This CDR3 has 14 amino acids. The germline CDR1 and CDR2 sequences are DFQATT and SNEGSKA (reference sequence). V shed 6 bases and J 5 bases; nucleotides not matched to a gene: 4. CDR3 loop: CSAAGLAGDNEQFF. DNA of the CDR3: TGCAGTGCGGCCGGACTAGCGGGGGACAATGAGCAGTTCTTC.

The chain employs TRBV10-2 and TRBJ2-5, with a possible D match to TRBD2 (5 bases). Trimming left V 6 bases short and J 5 bases short, with 13 bases between. CDR1 and CDR2 (germline): WSHSY, SAAADI. CDR3 length equals 13 residues. The DNA for the CDR3 is TGCGCCAGCAGCCATCCCTGGGAGGAGACCCAGTACTTC. Translated: CASSHPWEETQYF.

Only a few counts were recorded for this clonotype. The chain couples TRBV6-5 to TRBJ1-1; 7 bases map to TRBD1. Trimming removed 2 bases from V and 0 bases from J; junction bases left unmatched: 3. This CDR3 spans 15 amino acids. The germline V gene has CDR1 MNHEY and CDR2 SVGAGI. CDR3 DNA: TGTGCCAGCAGTTACACAGGGGTAGTGAACACTGAAGCTTTCTTT. Its translation is CASSYTGVVNTEAFF.

This clonotype was counted a single time. The chain employs TRBV21-1 and TRBJ2-5; the DNA was not used to check the table's D call, TRBD1. TRBV21-1 is labeled a pseudogene. The CDR3 consists of 17 residues. The CDR3 protein is CASRSSRVFNPQETQYF. In nucleotides, the CDR3 is TGTGCCAGCCGCAGCAGCAGGGTCTTCAACCCACAAGAGACCCAGTACTTC.

The chain has TRBV12-3 or TRBV12-4 and TRBJ2-5, with D unresolved. This CDR3 region has 14 residues. Deletions cut 5 bases from V and 4 bases from J, with 14 bases between. The CDR3 sequence: CASSQKYLGETQYF. Written as DNA, the CDR3 is TGTGCCAGCAGTCAGAAGTACTTAGGAGAGACCCAGTACTTC.

This clonotype was observed a handful of times. As DNA, the CDR3 is TGTGCCAGCAGCTTAAAGGGCAATCAGCCCCAGCATTTT. It encodes CASSLKGNQPQHF. The rearrangement joins TRBV7-9 to TRBJ1-5; the D is unclear. Germline CDR1 reads SEHNR; CDR2 reads FQNEAQ (reference sequence). The CDR3 covers 13 residues. Trimming took off 2 bases at V and 2 bases at J, with 4 bases between the two ends.

The V and J genes are TRBV7-8 and TRBJ2-6, with D possibly TRBD1 on 5 matching bases. CDR1 is SGHVS, CDR2 FQNEAQ, per germline. CDR3 length equals 16 residues. V was trimmed by 1 base and J by 4 bases, leaving 11 bases between them. The CDR3 sequence: CASSLDPGYGANVLTF. CDR3 in DNA: TGTGCCAGCAGCTTAGACCCAGGGTACGGGGCCAACGTCCTGACTTTC.

The DNA for the CDR3 is TGTGCCAGCAGGCGTAGTTCCTACAATGAGCAGTTCTTC. It is translated as CASRRSSYNEQFF. The chain combines TRBV2 with TRBJ2-1; the D is unclear. This CDR3 has 13 residues. CDR1 is SNHLY, CDR2 FYNNEI, per germline. Trimming removed 6 bases at V and 1 base at J, with 7 bases between.

The rearrangement links TRBV7-2 to TRBJ2-3, with 7 bases aligning to TRBD2. Germline V CDR1 and CDR2: SGHTA, FQGNSA. CDR3 length: 15 residues. V gave up 5 bases and J gave up 4 bases; unmatched junction bases: 9. The DNA of the CDR3 is TGTGCCAGCAGCCGCCGGTCGGGGGGTGCAGATACGCAGTATTTT. Translating gives CASSRRSGGADTQYF.